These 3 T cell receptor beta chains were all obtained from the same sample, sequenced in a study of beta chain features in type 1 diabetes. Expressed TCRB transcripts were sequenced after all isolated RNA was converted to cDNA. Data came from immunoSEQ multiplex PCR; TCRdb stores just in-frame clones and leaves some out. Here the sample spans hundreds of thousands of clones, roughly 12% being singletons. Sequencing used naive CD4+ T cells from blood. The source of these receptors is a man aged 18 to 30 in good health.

The CDR3, as DNA: TGCGCCAGCAGCCGAGGCGGGGGGATGGCCTACGAGCAGTACTTC. This codes for CASSRGGGMAYEQYF. This rearrangement joins TRBV4-3 to TRBJ2-7; 8 nucleotides align to TRBD2. The CDR3 is made up of 15 amino acids. Germline CDR1 and CDR2: LGHNA and YSLEER. The ends lost 4 bases at V and 2 bases at J; junction bases unmatched: 7.

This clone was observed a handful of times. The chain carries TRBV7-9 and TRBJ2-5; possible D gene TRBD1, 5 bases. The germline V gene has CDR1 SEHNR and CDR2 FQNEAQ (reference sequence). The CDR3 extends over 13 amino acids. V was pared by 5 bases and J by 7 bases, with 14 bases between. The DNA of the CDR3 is TGTGCCAGCAGCCCAGACAGTATAGGGACCCAGTACTTC. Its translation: CASSPDSIGTQYF.

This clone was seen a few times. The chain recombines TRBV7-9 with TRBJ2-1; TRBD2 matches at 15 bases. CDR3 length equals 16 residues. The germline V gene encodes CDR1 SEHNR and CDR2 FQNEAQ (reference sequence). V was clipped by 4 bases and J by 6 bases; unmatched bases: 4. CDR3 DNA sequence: TGTGCCAGCAGCTCGGGACTAGCGGGAGGAGGCAATGAGCAGTTCTTC. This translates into CASSSGLAGGGNEQFF.